This T cell receptor beta chain was captured in a study of beta chain features in type 1 diabetes. General study results and limits: The study found moderately but significantly shorter TCRB CDR3s in all four CD4+ subsets of Type 1 diabetes patients. Whatever favoring of shorter templates PCR might show would apply equally to patients and controls. The naive, central memory and Treg TCRB repertoires of patients appeared to be more similar to one another than those of healthy donors.

CD4+ naive, central memory, regulatory and stem cell-like memory subsets were isolated by sorting on CD45RO/CCR7/CD25/CD127/CD95/CD27. Sequenced material consisted of expressed TCRB transcripts (all of the isolated RNA was reverse transcribed). Here immunoSEQ multiplex PCR was the method, and the copy in TCRdb shows in-frame clones only, minus some. Of some 150,000 clones listed, about 50% are singletons. Germline V gives CDR1 SQVTM, CDR2 ANQGSEA. The V and J ends lost 6 bases and 7 bases respectively, with 22 bases between them. CDR3 length: 14 residues. In regard to this clone: No antigen is known for it.

The receptor comes from a man between 18 and 29 years old in good health. The specimen was Tregs from blood. This sequence joins TRBV29-1 and TRBJ2-7; D perhaps matches TRBD2 (5 bases). CDR3 in DNA: TGCAGCGTCGCAAAAAACGGACCCCCGGGGGAGCAGTACTTC. Its protein product is CSVAKNGPPGEQYF.